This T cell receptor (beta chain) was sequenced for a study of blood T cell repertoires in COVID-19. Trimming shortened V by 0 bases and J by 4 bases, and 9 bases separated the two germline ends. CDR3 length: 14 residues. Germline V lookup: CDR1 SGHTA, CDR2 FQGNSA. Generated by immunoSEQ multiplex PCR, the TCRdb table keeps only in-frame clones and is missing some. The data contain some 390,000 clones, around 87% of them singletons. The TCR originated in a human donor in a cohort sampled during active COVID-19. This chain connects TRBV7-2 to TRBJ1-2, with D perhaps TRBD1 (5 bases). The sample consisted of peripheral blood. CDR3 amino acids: CASSLAQDTYGYTF. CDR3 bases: TGTGCCAGCAGCTTAGCCCAGGACACCTATGGCTACACCTTC.